The source of this TCR beta chain is a study of stem cell transplantation in POMP-related autoinflammatory disease. Some clones are missing from TCRdb's copy, which holds only in-frame ones; the method was immunoSEQ multiplex PCR. This sample has 25,000 to 40,000 clones, with about 86% found just once. The CDR3 length is 15 residues. Between the trimmed V and J ends, which lost 5 bases and 0 bases, there was a span of 10 bases. The germline V gene has CDR1 MGHRA and CDR2 YSYEKL. The origin of this receptor is a human donor with POMP-related autoinflammation and immune dysregulation (PRAID). The sample in question was CD4+ T cells from PBMCs, obtained before stem cell transplantation. The gene calls are TRBV4-1 and TRBJ2-2; a weak D match, TRBD1 (6 bases). The CDR3 region has the DNA TGCGCCAGCAGCGAGACAGGCGCGAACACCGGGGAGCTGTTTTTT. This encodes CASSETGANTGELFF.